This T cell receptor (beta chain) was sequenced for a study of blood T cell repertoires in COVID-19. In the study overall: The analysed material was cDNA or gDNA that came from T cells, B-cell-depleted T cells, or PBMCs.

V lost 8 bases to trimming and J lost 7 bases, with 21 bases between them. This CDR3 has 15 residues. In germline, CDR1 is MNHEY, CDR2 SVGAGI. In the original analysis: The assay estimated nucleated cells by amplifying reference gene primers. Sequenced by immunoSEQ multiplex PCR; TCRdb stores in-frame clones only, minus some. V, J and clone size were drawn from that table, and D and trimming were deduced from the DNA. This sample has over 300,000 clones; around 91% occur once, and the top ten carry about 6.5%. Sequenced input: peripheral blood. The J gene is TRBJ1-5, the V gene TRBV6-5; TRBD1 might be the D (5 bases). The clonotype was recovered from a man aged 18-30 years with active or convalescent COVID-19. This chain's CDR3 is CASRHPPGPRQPQHF. For the CDR3, the DNA is TGTGCCAGCCGACACCCCCCAGGGCCGCGACAGCCCCAGCATTTT.